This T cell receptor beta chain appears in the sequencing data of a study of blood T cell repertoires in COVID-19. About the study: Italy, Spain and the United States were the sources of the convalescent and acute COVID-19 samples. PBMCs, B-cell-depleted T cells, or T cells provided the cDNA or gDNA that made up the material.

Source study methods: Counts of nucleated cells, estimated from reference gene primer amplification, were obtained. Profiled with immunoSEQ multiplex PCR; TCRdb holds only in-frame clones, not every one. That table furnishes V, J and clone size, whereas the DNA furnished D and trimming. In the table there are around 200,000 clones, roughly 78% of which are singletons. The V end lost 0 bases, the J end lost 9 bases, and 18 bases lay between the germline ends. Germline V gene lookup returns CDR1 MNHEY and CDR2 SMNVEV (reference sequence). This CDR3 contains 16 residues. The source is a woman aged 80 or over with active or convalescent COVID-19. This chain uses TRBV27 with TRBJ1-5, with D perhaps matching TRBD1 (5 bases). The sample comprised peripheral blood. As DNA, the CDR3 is TGTGCCAGCAGTTTATCCAGGGTAGTTGGAGATCGGCCCCAGCATTTT. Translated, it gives CASSLSRVVGDRPQHF.